This T cell receptor (beta chain) was recovered during a study of blood T cell repertoires in COVID-19. The table lists this clone with a few counts. Germline loops: CDR1 SSHAT, CDR2 FNYEAQ (reference sequence). The CDR3 has 15 residues. Trimming took 5 bases from V and 2 from J; bases not matched to a gene: 6. In the original processing: Reference gene primer amplification yielded estimated nucleated cell counts. Sequencing used immunoSEQ multiplex PCR; TCRdb keeps in-frame clones, though not all of them. The V and J calls and the clone size are those of that table, but D and trimming were determined from the DNA. This sample has about 220,000 clones; 70% to 90% occur once, and the top ten carry roughly 2.3%.

The TCR was taken from a man between 25 and 39 years old who had recovered from COVID-19. The chain carries TRBV7-7 and TRBJ2-5; TRBD2 matches 9 bases. Material: peripheral blood. This CDR3 reads CASSAGGGGQETQYF. The CDR3 DNA follows: TGTGCCAGCAGCGCAGGCGGGGGGGGTCAAGAGACCCAGTACTTC.